This TCR beta chain appears in the sequencing data of a study of TIL therapy for anti-PD-1-resistant metastatic lung cancer. This clone was seen only a few times. As for time point: pre-treatment sample, taken before nivolumab and TIL therapy. The libraries were made with immunoSEQ v3. Using immunoSEQ multiplex PCR, the repertoire was profiled, and TCRdb retains in-frame clones only, with some absent. The sample yields about 32,000 clones, about 70% seen once. The TCR sequence derives from a woman aged 30 to 85 with non-small cell lung cancer. The material sequenced was blood, taken at baseline.

CDR3 protein: CASSQVSGNTEAFF. Here the CDR3 DNA reads TGTGCCAGCAGCCAAGTATCAGGTAACACTGAAGCTTTCTTT. This chain joins TRBV14 and TRBJ1-1; D not certain. There are 14 residues in the CDR3. Trimming took off 1 base at V and 2 bases at J, with 8 bases between the two ends. Germline V lookup: CDR1 SGHDN, CDR2 FVKESK.